These 5 T cell receptor beta chains share one sample of origin, sequenced in a study of persistence of HIV-infected CD4 T cells. The antigens these receptors bind are not known. The immunoSEQ assay was version 4, run in survey mode. Profiling relied on immunoSEQ multiplex PCR, and the TCRdb table lists in-frame clones only, not all of them. This table has tens of thousands of clones, more than 60% appearing once. The stimulus was lysate of CMV-infected fibroblasts, 8.5 to 10 ug/mL. CD40L/CD69 double-negative CD45RO-high memory CD4+ T cells were collected. The sequences come from CD4+ T cells sorted from PBMCs after roughly 18-hour stimulation, collected from a patient who received antiretroviral therapy. These receptors were taken from an adult man with HIV who was CMV-seropositive.

The DNA of the CDR3 is TGTGCCAGCAGGATGGAGGGACGGGGCTACACCTTC. It codes for CASRMEGRGYTF. This rearrangement joins TRBV6-6 to TRBJ1-2; tentative D call: TRBD1 (5 bases). The CDR3 spans 12 residues. Trimming took 6 bases from V and 8 from J, leaving 13 bases between them. Looked up from germline, CDR1 is MNHNY and CDR2 is SVGAGI (reference sequence).

This clone was counted a few times. CDR3 loop: CASSPRDRGFGNTIYF. The CDR3 nucleotides are TGTGCCAGCAGCCCCCGGGACAGGGGATTTGGAAACACCATATATTTT. V usage is TRBV7-8 and J usage is TRBJ1-3, with TRBD1 matching over 10 bases. CDR3 size: 16 residues. Germline V gene sequence: CDR1 SGHVS, CDR2 FQNEAQ. The ends lost 5 bases at V and 3 bases at J; junction bases unmatched: 7.

The chain recombines TRBV27 with TRBJ1-1, with a weak D call TRBD1 (6 bases). V lost 4 bases and J 5 bases, leaving 17 bases between the germline ends. CDR3 size: 15 residues. In germline, CDR1 is MNHEY, CDR2 SMNVEV (reference sequence). The CDR3 DNA follows: TGTGCCAGCAGTTCGCCCGGGACAAAAAAAACTGAAGCTTTCTTT. It encodes CASSSPGTKKTEAFF.

The chain links TRBV5-5 to TRBJ1-1; D is ambiguous. The germline CDR1 and CDR2 sequences are SGHKS and YYEKEE (reference sequence). The CDR3 runs to 16 residues. Trimming stripped 4 bases from V and 1 base from J, with 17 bases between. The CDR3 loop is CASSRWVGGSNTEAFF. DNA for the CDR3: TGTGCCAGCAGCCGATGGGTGGGTGGATCGAACACTGAAGCTTTCTTT.

The chain employs TRBV27 and TRBJ1-3, with D unresolved. Germline lookup yields CDR1 MNHEY and CDR2 SMNVEV (reference sequence). The CDR3 is made up of 17 amino acids. Trimming removed 4 bases at V and 0 bases at J, with 16 bases between. CDR3 in DNA: TGTGCCAGCAGTTCCCTTGGTCGAGTCCCCTCTGGAAACACCATATATTTT. Its protein is CASSSLGRVPSGNTIYF.